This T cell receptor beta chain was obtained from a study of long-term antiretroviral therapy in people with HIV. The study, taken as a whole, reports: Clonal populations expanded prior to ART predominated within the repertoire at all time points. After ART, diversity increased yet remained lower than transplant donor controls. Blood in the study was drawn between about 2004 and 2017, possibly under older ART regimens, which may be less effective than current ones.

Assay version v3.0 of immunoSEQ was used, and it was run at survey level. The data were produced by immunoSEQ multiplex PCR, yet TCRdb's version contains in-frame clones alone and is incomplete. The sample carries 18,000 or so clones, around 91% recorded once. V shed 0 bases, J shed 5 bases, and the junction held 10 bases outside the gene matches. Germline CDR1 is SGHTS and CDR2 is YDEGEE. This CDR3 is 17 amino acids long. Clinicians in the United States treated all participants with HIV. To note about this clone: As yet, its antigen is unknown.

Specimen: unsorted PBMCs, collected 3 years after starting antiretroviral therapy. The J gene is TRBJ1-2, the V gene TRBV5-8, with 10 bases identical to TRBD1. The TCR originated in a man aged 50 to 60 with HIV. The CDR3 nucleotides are TGTGCCAGCAGCTTGGATCGTCCACGACAGGGGGCATATGGCTACACCTTC. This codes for CASSLDRPRQGAYGYTF.